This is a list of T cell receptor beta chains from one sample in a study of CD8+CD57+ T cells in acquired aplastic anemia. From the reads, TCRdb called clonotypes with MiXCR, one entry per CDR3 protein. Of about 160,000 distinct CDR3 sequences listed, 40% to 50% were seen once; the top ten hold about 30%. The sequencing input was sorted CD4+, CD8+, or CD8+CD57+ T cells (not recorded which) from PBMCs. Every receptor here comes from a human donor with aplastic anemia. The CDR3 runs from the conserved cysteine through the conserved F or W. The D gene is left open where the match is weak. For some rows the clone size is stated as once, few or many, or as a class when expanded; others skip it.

cdr3_aa: CASLGFVLNTDTQYF; cdr3_nt: TGTGCCAGCCTTGGGTTTGTCCTAAACACAGATACGCAGTATTTT; j_call: TRBJ2-3; clone_size: -; v_call: TRBV2; d_call: -
cdr3_aa: CASTNPYEGKNTEAFF; cdr3_nt: TGTGCCAGTACTAACCCCTATGAGGGAAAGAACACTGAAGCTTTCTTT; j_call: TRBJ1-1; clone_size: many; v_call: TRBV19; d_call: -
cdr3_aa: CASSSDGRKLFF; cdr3_nt: TGTGCCAGCAGCTCGGACGGCCGCAAACTGTTTTTT; j_call: TRBJ1-4; clone_size: -; v_call: TRBV27; d_call: -
cdr3_aa: CSSSASGRFSTDTQYF; cdr3_nt: TGCAGTTCCTCGGCTAGCGGGAGGTTCAGCACAGATACGCAGTATTTT; j_call: TRBJ2-3; clone_size: many; v_call: TRBV20-1; d_call: TRBD2
cdr3_aa: CATSDVRDTDNEQFF; cdr3_nt: TGTGCCACCAGTGATGTTAGGGACACCGACAATGAGCAGTTCTTC; j_call: TRBJ2-1; clone_size: few; v_call: TRBV24-1; d_call: -
cdr3_aa: CSARDGGSPLHF; cdr3_nt: TGCAGTGCTAGAGACGGCGGTTCACCCCTCCACTTT; j_call: TRBJ1-6; clone_size: -; v_call: TRBV20-1; d_call: -
cdr3_aa: CASSARTTELPNEQFF; cdr3_nt: TGTGCCAGCAGTGCCAGGACTACCGAACTACCCAATGAGCAGTTCTTC; j_call: TRBJ2-1; clone_size: -; v_call: TRBV25-1; d_call: -
cdr3_aa: CASSLSWTEAFF; cdr3_nt: TGTGCCAGCAGCCTCTCGTGGACTGAAGCTTTCTTT; j_call: TRBJ1-1; clone_size: many; v_call: TRBV12-3/TRBV12-4; d_call: -
cdr3_aa: CATRVGNSNQPQHF; cdr3_nt: TGTGCCACCAGGGTCGGCAATAGCAATCAGCCCCAGCATTTT; j_call: TRBJ1-5; clone_size: many; v_call: TRBV6-1; d_call: -
cdr3_aa: CASSMGLAANTGELFF; cdr3_nt: TGTGCCAGCAGCATGGGGTTAGCGGCGAACACCGGGGAGCTGTTTTTT; j_call: TRBJ2-2; clone_size: many; v_call: TRBV13; d_call: -
cdr3_aa: CASSLGAGPDTETQYF; cdr3_nt: TGCGCCAGCAGCTTGGGCGCAGGGCCGGATACGGAGACCCAGTACTTC; j_call: TRBJ2-5; clone_size: -; v_call: TRBV5-1; d_call: -
cdr3_aa: CASSLAGAGYNEQFF; cdr3_nt: TGCGCCAGCAGCCTAGCGGGAGCCGGCTACAATGAGCAGTTCTTC; j_call: TRBJ2-1; clone_size: many; v_call: TRBV10-1; d_call: TRBD2
cdr3_aa: CAISAQGGNEQFF; cdr3_nt: TGTGCCATCAGTGCACAGGGAGGCAATGAGCAGTTCTTC; j_call: TRBJ2-1; clone_size: -; v_call: TRBV10-3; d_call: -
cdr3_aa: CASSWWQETQYF; cdr3_nt: TGTGCCAGCAGCTGGTGGCAGGAGACCCAGTACTTC; j_call: TRBJ2-5; clone_size: -; v_call: TRBV7-8; d_call: -
cdr3_aa: CASSPRGRGGELFF; cdr3_nt: TGTGCCAGCAGTCCCAGGGGGCGAGGCGGGGAGCTGTTTTTT; j_call: TRBJ2-2; clone_size: -; v_call: TRBV12-3/TRBV12-4; d_call: TRBD1
cdr3_aa: CASSDVGYEGNTIYF; cdr3_nt: TGTGCCAGCAGCGATGTAGGCTACGAAGGAAACACCATATATTTT; j_call: TRBJ1-3; clone_size: many; v_call: TRBV7-9; d_call: -
cdr3_aa: CASSLTVAGDEQFF; cdr3_nt: TGTGCCAGCAGCTTAACGGTAGCGGGAGATGAGCAGTTCTTC; j_call: TRBJ2-1; clone_size: -; v_call: TRBV11-1; d_call: TRBD2
cdr3_aa: CATSRAGTGGLTYEQYF; cdr3_nt: TGTGCCACCAGCAGAGCCGGGACAGGGGGACTTACCTACGAGCAGTACTTC; j_call: TRBJ2-7; clone_size: -; v_call: TRBV15; d_call: TRBD1
cdr3_aa: CASSWGPGETEAFF; cdr3_nt: TGTGCCAGCAGCTGGGGTCCGGGGGAAACTGAAGCTTTCTTT; j_call: TRBJ1-1; clone_size: many; v_call: TRBV7-8; d_call: -
cdr3_aa: CASRSDSDEQYF; cdr3_nt: TGCGCCAGCAGGTCGGACAGCGACGAGCAGTACTTC; j_call: TRBJ2-7; clone_size: once; v_call: TRBV5-1; d_call: -
cdr3_aa: CAWTEGLNTEAFF; cdr3_nt: TGTGCCTGGACCGAGGGGTTGAACACTGAAGCTTTCTTT; j_call: TRBJ1-1; clone_size: few; v_call: TRBV30; d_call: -
cdr3_aa: CASSISDFSYEQYF; cdr3_nt: TGTGCCAGCAGCATTAGTGACTTCTCCTACGAGCAGTACTTC; j_call: TRBJ2-7; clone_size: -; v_call: TRBV7-6; d_call: -
cdr3_aa: CASSPLYKPGYGYTF; cdr3_nt: TGTGCCAGTAGCCCTTTGTATAAACCAGGGTATGGCTACACCTTC; j_call: TRBJ1-2; clone_size: many; v_call: TRBV19; d_call: -
cdr3_aa: CASRGSGANVLTF; cdr3_nt: TGTGCCAGCAGGGGATCTGGGGCCAACGTCCTGACTTTC; j_call: TRBJ2-6; clone_size: -; v_call: TRBV19; d_call: -
cdr3_aa: CATSDLPGRTGTETQYF; cdr3_nt: TGTGCCACCAGTGATTTGCCTGGAAGGACAGGGACAGAGACCCAGTACTTC; j_call: TRBJ2-5; clone_size: few; v_call: TRBV24-1; d_call: TRBD1
cdr3_aa: CATSSYGGGGNTEAFF; cdr3_nt: TGTGCCACCAGCAGTTACGGTGGGGGCGGGAACACTGAAGCTTTCTTT; j_call: TRBJ1-1; clone_size: once; v_call: TRBV15; d_call: -
cdr3_aa: CATTYTEAFF; cdr3_nt: TGTGCCACCACCTACACTGAAGCTTTCTTT; j_call: TRBJ1-1; clone_size: few; v_call: TRBV24-1; d_call: -
cdr3_aa: CATSGQGSSYEQYF; cdr3_nt: TGTGCCACCTCGGGACAGGGGAGCTCCTACGAGCAGTACTTC; j_call: TRBJ2-7; clone_size: -; v_call: TRBV10-3; d_call: TRBD1
cdr3_aa: CASSYEINTGELFF; cdr3_nt: TGTGCCAGCAGTTACGAGATCAACACCGGGGAGCTGTTTTTT; j_call: TRBJ2-2; clone_size: many; v_call: TRBV6-6; d_call: -
cdr3_aa: CASSEAPQGVYNSPLHF; cdr3_nt: TGTGCCAGCAGTGAAGCCCCACAGGGGGTCTATAATTCACCCCTCCACTTT; j_call: TRBJ1-6; clone_size: many; v_call: TRBV6-1; d_call: TRBD1
cdr3_aa: CASSVGQSYGYTF; cdr3_nt: TGTGCCAGCAGCGTAGGCCAGTCCTATGGCTACACCTTC; j_call: TRBJ1-2; clone_size: -; v_call: TRBV9; d_call: -
cdr3_aa: CASSLNGVEQYF; cdr3_nt: TGTGCCAGCAGCTTAAACGGGGTCGAGCAGTACTTC; j_call: TRBJ2-7; clone_size: -; v_call: TRBV7-9; d_call: -
cdr3_aa: CASRYRGLGTEAFF; cdr3_nt: TGTGCCAGCAGATACAGGGGTTTGGGAACTGAAGCTTTCTTT; j_call: TRBJ1-1; clone_size: many; v_call: TRBV6-5; d_call: TRBD1
cdr3_aa: CSGRGIYTEAFF; cdr3_nt: TGCAGCGGACGAGGGATTTACACTGAAGCTTTCTTT; j_call: TRBJ1-1; clone_size: few; v_call: TRBV29-1; d_call: -
cdr3_aa: CASRKGGQGDSAFF; cdr3_nt: TGCGCCAGCCGAAAAGGGGGGCAGGGGGATTCGGCTTTCTTT; j_call: TRBJ1-1; clone_size: -; v_call: TRBV10-2; d_call: TRBD1
cdr3_aa: CSARGGPETQYF; cdr3_nt: TGCAGTGCCAGGGGGGGGCCAGAGACCCAGTACTTC; j_call: TRBJ2-5; clone_size: few; v_call: TRBV20-1; d_call: -
cdr3_aa: CASSSGTSDQPQHF; cdr3_nt: TGTGCCAGCAGCTCCGGGACGTCGGATCAGCCCCAGCATTTT; j_call: TRBJ1-5; clone_size: -; v_call: TRBV13; d_call: -